The present T cell receptor beta chain was sequenced within a study of shared clonotypes between healthy human individuals. Replicate sorted-subset PCRs were loaded with roughly 200 ng DNA, about 31,000 T cell genomes. Measured with immunoSEQ multiplex PCR; TCRdb has only the in-frame clones, and not every one. Of about 2 million clones listed, approximately 94% are singletons. The naive CD8 fraction comprised CD45RO-negative cells positively selected for CCR7 and excluded terminally differentiated effector memory CD45RA+ cells. Nashville, Tennessee was home to all donors, who were Caucasian adults. This receptor was identified in a man younger than 35 in good health. The sequencing sample was made of naive CD8+ T cells sorted from blood.

The CDR3 region has the DNA TGTGCCAGCAGTCTGTATCTGAACTATGGCTACACCTTC. This translates into CASSLYLNYGYTF. The chain is built from TRBV27 and TRBJ1-2; no definite D call. The CDR3 sequence is 13 residues long. CDR1 and CDR2 (germline): MNHEY, SMNVEV (reference sequence). V was trimmed by 5 bases and J by 2 bases, leaving 9 bases between them.